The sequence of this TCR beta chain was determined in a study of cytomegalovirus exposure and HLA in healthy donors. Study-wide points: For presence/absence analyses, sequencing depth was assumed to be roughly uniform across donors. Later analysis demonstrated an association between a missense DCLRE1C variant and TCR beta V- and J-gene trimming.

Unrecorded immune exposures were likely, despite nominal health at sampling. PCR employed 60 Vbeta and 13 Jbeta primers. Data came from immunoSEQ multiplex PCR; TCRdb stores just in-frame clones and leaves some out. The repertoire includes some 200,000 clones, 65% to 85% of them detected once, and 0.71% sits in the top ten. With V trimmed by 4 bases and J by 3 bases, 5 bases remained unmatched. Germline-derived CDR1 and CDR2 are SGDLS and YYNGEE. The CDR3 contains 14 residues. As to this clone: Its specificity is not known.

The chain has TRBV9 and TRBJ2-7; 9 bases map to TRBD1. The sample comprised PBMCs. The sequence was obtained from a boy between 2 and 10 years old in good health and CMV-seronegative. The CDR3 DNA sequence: TGTGCCAGCAGCTCCACGACAGGGGGCTACGAGCAGTACTTC. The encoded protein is CASSSTTGGYEQYF.